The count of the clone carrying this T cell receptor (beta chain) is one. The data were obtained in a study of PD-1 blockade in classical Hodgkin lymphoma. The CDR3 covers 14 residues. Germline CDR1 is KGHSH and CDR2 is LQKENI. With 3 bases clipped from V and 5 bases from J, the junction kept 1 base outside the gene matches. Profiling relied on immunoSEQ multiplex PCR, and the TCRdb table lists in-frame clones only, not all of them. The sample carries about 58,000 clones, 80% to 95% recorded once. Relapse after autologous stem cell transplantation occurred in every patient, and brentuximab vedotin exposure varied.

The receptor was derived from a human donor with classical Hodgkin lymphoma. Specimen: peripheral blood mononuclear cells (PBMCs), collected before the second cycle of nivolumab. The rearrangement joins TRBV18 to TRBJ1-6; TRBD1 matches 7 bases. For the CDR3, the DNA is TGTGCCAGCTCACCGGGACAGAATAATTCACCCCTCCACTTT. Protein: CASSPGQNNSPLHF.